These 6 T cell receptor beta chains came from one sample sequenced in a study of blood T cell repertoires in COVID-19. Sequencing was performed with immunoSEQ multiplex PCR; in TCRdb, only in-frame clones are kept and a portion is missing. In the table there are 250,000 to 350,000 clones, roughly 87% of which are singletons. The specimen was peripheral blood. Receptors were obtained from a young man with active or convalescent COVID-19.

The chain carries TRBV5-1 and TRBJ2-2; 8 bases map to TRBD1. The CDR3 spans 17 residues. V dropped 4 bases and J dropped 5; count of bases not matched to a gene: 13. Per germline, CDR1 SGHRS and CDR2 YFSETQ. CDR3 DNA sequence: TGCGCCAGCAGCGGAGGGACAGGTTTCTTTTTTACCGGGGAGCTGTTTTTT. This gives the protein CASSGGTGFFFTGELFF.

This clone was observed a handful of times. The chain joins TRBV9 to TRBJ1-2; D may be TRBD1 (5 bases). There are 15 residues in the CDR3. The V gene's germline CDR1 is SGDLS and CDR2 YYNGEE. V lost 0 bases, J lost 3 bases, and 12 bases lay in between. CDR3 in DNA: TGTGCCAGCAGCGTAGGGGGCTATACACACTATGGCTACACCTTC. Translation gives CASSVGGYTHYGYTF.

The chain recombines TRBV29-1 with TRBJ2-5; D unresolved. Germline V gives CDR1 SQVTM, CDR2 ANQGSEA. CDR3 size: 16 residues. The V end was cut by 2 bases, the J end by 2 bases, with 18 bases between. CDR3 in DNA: TGCAGCGTTGAATGGGCAACCCTTGGGCTGCAAGAGACCCAGTACTTC. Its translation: CSVEWATLGLQETQYF. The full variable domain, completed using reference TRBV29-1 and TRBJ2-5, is SAVISQKPSRDICQRGTSLTIQCQVDSQVTMMFWYRQQPGQSLTLIATANQGSEATYESGFVIDKFPISRPNLTFSTLTVSNMSPEDSSIYLCSVEWATLGLQETQYFGPGTRLLVL.

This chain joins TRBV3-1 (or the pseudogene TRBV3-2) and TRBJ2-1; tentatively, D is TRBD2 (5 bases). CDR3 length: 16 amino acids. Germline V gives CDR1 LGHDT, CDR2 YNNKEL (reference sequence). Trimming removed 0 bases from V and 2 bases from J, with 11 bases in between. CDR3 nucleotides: TGTGCCAGCAGCCAAGATAGAATCGGGACCTACAATGAGCAGTTCTTC. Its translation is CASSQDRIGTYNEQFF.

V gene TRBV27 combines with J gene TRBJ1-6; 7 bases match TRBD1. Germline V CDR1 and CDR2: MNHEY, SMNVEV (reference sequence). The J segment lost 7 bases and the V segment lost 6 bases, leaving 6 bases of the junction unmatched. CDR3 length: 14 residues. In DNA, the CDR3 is TGTGCCAGCAGGGAGGGGACAGAGAATTCACCCCTCCACTTT. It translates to CASREGTENSPLHF.

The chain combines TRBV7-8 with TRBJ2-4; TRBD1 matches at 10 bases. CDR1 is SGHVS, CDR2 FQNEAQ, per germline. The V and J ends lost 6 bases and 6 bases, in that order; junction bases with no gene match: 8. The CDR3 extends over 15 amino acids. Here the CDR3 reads CASSLTGGRGNIQYF. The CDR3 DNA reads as TGTGCCAGCAGTTTGACAGGGGGCAGGGGAAACATTCAGTACTTC.